These T cell receptor beta chains were read from a single sample in a study of shared clonotypes between healthy human individuals. Assay used: immunoSEQ multiplex PCR; TCRdb lists only in-frame clones, some missing. This table holds around 2.5 million clones, 80% to 95% found once. Sequences were obtained from naive CD4+ T cells from PBMCs. These receptors were taken from a man aged 18-30 years in good health. Some clones in this sample may be carry-over from other donors' samples. CDR3s include the opening cysteine and the closing phenylalanine or tryptophan.

j_call | v_call | cdr3_aa
TRBJ2-3 | TRBV6-6 | CASSYSSGTDTQYF
TRBJ2-7 | TRBV6-1 | CASRTRSGSDEQYF
TRBJ2-3 | TRBV7-2 | CASRLAGSTDTQYF
TRBJ2-3 | TRBV5-8 | CASSLVDTLDTQYF
TRBJ1-1 | TRBV5-1 | CASSPSGVPLGTEAFF
TRBJ1-1 | TRBV28 | CASSLWAPPLFEAFF
TRBJ1-1 | TRBV19 | CASSMTASNTEAFF
TRBJ2-7 | TRBV5-4 | CASSFTGGTYEQYF
TRBJ2-7 | TRBV11-3 | CASSSLQGRSYEQYF
TRBJ1-1 | TRBV19 | CASSKGAGGVLNTEAFF
TRBJ2-7 | TRBV2 | CASRYSGASYEQYF
TRBJ2-5 | TRBV5-1 | CASSPGTSGVAQYF
TRBJ2-5 | TRBV5-6 | CASSQGQGRETQYF
TRBJ2-1 | TRBV29-1 | CSVNPSLSPEQFF
TRBJ1-4 | TRBV18 | CASSPDRTNEKLFF
TRBJ1-2 | TRBV6-5 | CASSYSGRYNYGYTF
TRBJ2-1 | TRBV9 | CASSVALGGQSNEQFF
TRBJ2-1 | TRBV5-1 | CASSLEGSGDYNEQFF